One and the same sample provided the 31 T cell receptor beta chains below, sequenced in a study of human T cells and chemical hapten exposure. Time point noted: patch test 2, 6 weeks after DPC sensitization. Indicated treatment: therapeutic diphenylcyclopropenone sensitization with weekly scalp DPC. Each CDR3 protein gets one entry after TCRdb re-called the RACE reads with MiXCR. The sample lists fewer than 100,000 distinct CDR3 sequences; about 9.9% were seen once. The sequenced sample was whole blood, obtained in connection with sensitization to the hapten diphenylcyclopropenone (DPC). The receptors here all came from a man aged 18 to 29 with alopecia areata. Some clones in this sample may be carry-over from other donors' samples.

The sample holds a few counts of this clonotype. The chain is built from TRBV9 and TRBJ2-2, with no clear D. The germline gives CDR1 SGDLS, CDR2 YYNGEE. The CDR3 runs to 15 residues. The ends were cut back, 0 bases at V and 6 bases at J, with 12 bases in the middle. Here the CDR3 reads CASSVDQRRSGELFF. CDR3 bases: TGTGCCAGCAGCGTAGACCAAAGAAGGTCCGGGGAGCTGTTTTTT.

This clonotype was recorded many times. The J gene is TRBJ2-7, the V gene TRBV29-1; D may correspond to TRBD1 or TRBD2 (5 bases each). The V gene's germline CDR1 is SQVTM and CDR2 ANQGSEA. V lost 4 bases and J lost 0, with 13 bases in between. The CDR3 extends over 14 amino acids. The DNA of the CDR3 is TGCAGCGTTGGGACACTTGGGAGCTCCTACGAGCAGTACTTC. Translation gives CSVGTLGSSYEQYF.

This sequence joins TRBV20-1 and TRBJ1-1; possible D gene TRBD1, 5 bases. The CDR3 spans 13 residues. Germline CDR1 reads DFQATT; CDR2 reads SNEGSKA (reference sequence). V lost 5 bases to trimming and J lost 1 base, with 11 bases between them. The CDR3 loop reads CSAPSDTNTEAFF. Written as DNA, the CDR3 is TGCAGTGCTCCTTCGGACACGAACACTGAAGCTTTCTTT.

This clonotype was recorded at least ten times. V is TRBV28 and J is TRBJ2-5; D remains ambiguous. CDR1 and CDR2 (germline): MDHEN, SYDVKM. The CDR3 sequence is 11 residues long. With 2 bases removed from V and 4 bases from J, the gap between germline ends came to 2 bases. The CDR3 DNA follows: TGTGCCAGCAGTTTAACAGAGACCCAGTACTTC. This gives the protein CASSLTETQYF. Variable domain in full (rest from reference TRBV28 and TRBJ2-5): DVKVTQSSRYLVKRTGEKVFLECVQDMDHENMFWYRQDPGLGLRLIYFSYDVKMKEKGDIPEGYSVSREKKERFSLILESASTNQTSMYLCASSLTETQYFGPGTRLLVL.

This clonotype was detected only a few times. The V call is TRBV5-4, the J call TRBJ1-2; TRBD1 might be the D (5 bases). Germline V CDR1 and CDR2: SGHNT, YYREEE (reference sequence). The CDR3 runs 13 residues. V lost 1 base and J lost 7, with 11 bases in between. The chain's CDR3 is CASSLPGDFGYTF. CDR3 nucleotides: TGTGCCAGCAGCTTGCCGGGGGATTTTGGCTACACCTTC.

This clonotype occurred a few times. The chain is built from TRBV5-6 and TRBJ2-3, with TRBD2 matching 9 bases. Germline V gives CDR1 SGHDT, CDR2 YYEEEE. The CDR3 totals 14 residues. Trimming cost V 9 bases and J 0 bases; bases outside gene matches: 5. The CDR3 nucleotides read TGTGCCACCTTGCTAGCGGGGAGCACAGATACGCAGTATTTT. This sequence encodes CATLLAGSTDTQYF.

This clonotype was counted many times. The chain couples TRBV19 to TRBJ2-2; D possibly corresponds to TRBD2 (6 bases). Trimming removed 3 bases from V and 0 bases from J, with 17 bases in between. The CDR3 extends over 18 amino acids. Germline CDR1 and CDR2: LNHDA and SQIVND (reference sequence). CDR3 in amino acids: CASSIPPGVFANTGELFF. CDR3 bases: TGTGCCAGTAGTATCCCTCCGGGAGTGTTCGCGAACACCGGGGAGCTGTTTTTT.

On this clonotype: A much larger clone differs from this one at a single base, so this may be a read error. V and J are TRBV5-1 and TRBJ2-3, with a weak D call TRBD2 (7 bases). This CDR3 is 18 amino acids long. From germline, CDR1 is SGHRS and CDR2 YFSETQ. The V and J ends lost 5 bases and 0 bases respectively, with 22 bases between them. The CDR3 DNA sequence: TGCGCCAGCAGTTACGGACGGGGGGCCTACTCTAGCACAGATACGCAGTATTTT. It translates to CASSYGRGAYSSTDTQYF.

This clonotype was picked up a small number of times. The V and J genes are TRBV11-2 and TRBJ1-2, with TRBD1 matching over 10 bases. The V gene end was trimmed by 4 bases and the J gene end by 7 bases; junction bases not matched to a gene: 15. CDR3 length: 17 residues. Germline CDR1 is SGHAT and CDR2 is FQNNGV. The DNA for the CDR3 is TGTGCCAGCAGCTACCTTAGAAGGACAGGGGGGTTCGGTGGCTACACCTTC. It encodes CASSYLRRTGGFGGYTF.

The chain employs TRBV27 and TRBJ1-5; a possible D gene is TRBD1 (5 bases). CDR3 length: 13 amino acids. Germline-derived CDR1 and CDR2 are MNHEY and SMNVEV (reference sequence). Trimming took off 4 bases at V and 2 bases at J, with 6 bases between the two ends. The CDR3 region is CASSWGRNQPQHF. CDR3 in DNA: TGTGCCAGCAGTTGGGGACGCAATCAGCCCCAGCATTTT.

This clonotype was picked up a small number of times. This chain links TRBV7-9 with TRBJ1-3; D unclear. The CDR3 sequence is 15 residues long. The germline V and J ends were trimmed by 2 bases and 1 base, with 9 bases remaining between them. CDR1 and CDR2 (germline): SEHNR, FQNEAQ (reference sequence). The CDR3 nucleotides are TGTGCCAGCAGCTTATCCGGGTCGTCTGGAAACACCATATATTTT. Residues: CASSLSGSSGNTIYF.

This clonotype was counted at least ten times. The chain recombines TRBV7-9 with TRBJ2-4; D remains unclear. The CDR3 extends over 13 amino acids. The germline gives CDR1 SEHNR, CDR2 FQNEAQ (reference sequence). Trimming took 5 bases from V and 6 from J, leaving 11 bases between them. The CDR3 nucleotides are TGTGCCAGCAGCCCTCCTCCCGGAAACATTCAGTACTTC. It yields the protein CASSPPPGNIQYF. Filled out from reference TRBV7-9 and TRBJ2-4, the complete variable domain reads DTGVSQNPRHKITKRGQNVTFRCDPISEHNRLYWYRQTLGQGPEFLTYFQNEAQLEKSRLLSDRFSAERPKGSFSTLEIQRTEQGDSAMYLCASSPPPGNIQYFGAGTRLSVL.

This clonotype was counted only a few times. V is TRBV12-3 or TRBV12-4 and J is TRBJ2-2; the D gene is possibly TRBD1 (6 bases). The CDR3 covers 15 residues. V was pared by 4 bases and J by 0 bases, with 9 bases between. Here the CDR3 reads CASSWDISNTGELFF. The CDR3 DNA sequence: TGTGCCAGCAGTTGGGACATATCGAACACCGGGGAGCTGTTTTTT.

This clonotype has ten or more counts. The chain has TRBV12-3 or TRBV12-4 and TRBJ2-7; D is uncertain. The V end lost 2 bases, the J end lost 6 bases, and 5 bases lay between the germline ends. This CDR3 contains 11 residues. The CDR3 DNA follows: TGTGCCAGCAGTTTAAAGTCCGAGCAGTACTTC. It encodes CASSLKSEQYF.

This clonotype turned up a few times. The rearrangement links TRBV7-9 to TRBJ2-4; D is perhaps TRBD1 or TRBD2 (6 bases each). V shed 8 bases and J shed 8 bases, with 16 bases lying between them. The CDR3 is 13 amino acids. The germline V gene encodes CDR1 SEHNR and CDR2 FQNEAQ (reference sequence). CDR3 DNA sequence: TGTGCCAGCGTGGAAGGGGGGTACGACATTCAGTACTTC. Translating it yields CASVEGGYDIQYF.

Only a few counts were recorded for this clonotype. The rearrangement joins TRBV9 to TRBJ1-5; D not resolved. Germline CDR1 SGDLS, CDR2 YYNGEE. V was pared by 0 bases and J by 6 bases, with 7 bases between. This CDR3 contains 13 residues. CDR3 region: CASSVEFRQPQHF. The CDR3, as DNA: TGTGCCAGCAGCGTAGAATTTCGTCAGCCCCAGCATTTT. Using reference TRBV9 and TRBJ1-5 for the parts outside the CDR3, the full variable domain is DSGVTQTPKHLITATGQRVTLRCSPRSGDLSVYWYQQSLDQGLQFLIQYYNGEERAKGNILERFSAQQFPDLHSELNLSSLELGDSALYFCASSVEFRQPQHFGDGTRLSIL.

This clonotype came up many times. The chain links TRBV28 to TRBJ2-1, with D possibly matching TRBD2 (7 bases). Trimming left V 8 bases short and J 5 bases short, with 19 bases between. The germline CDR1 and CDR2 sequences are MDHEN and SYDVKM. There are 15 residues in the CDR3. The CDR3 loop is CASGDLRGANNEQFF. CDR3 sequence (DNA): TGTGCCAGCGGTGATTTACGGGGGGCCAACAATGAGCAGTTCTTC.

Many counts were recorded for this clonotype. The V gene is TRBV18, the J gene TRBJ1-6, with 7 bases lining up with TRBD1. Germline loops: CDR1 KGHSH, CDR2 LQKENI. Germline trimming cut 0 bases from V and 7 bases from J; bases unmatched to any gene: 3. The CDR3 sequence is 15 residues long. CDR3 residues: CASSPPGQNNSPLHF. For the CDR3, the DNA is TGTGCCAGCTCACCACCGGGACAGAACAATTCACCCCTCCACTTT.

Comment on this clonotype: A much larger clone is a single base away; this may be a read error. This chain connects TRBV12-3 or TRBV12-4 to TRBJ1-1; D is perhaps TRBD1 (5 bases). Trimming pared 5 bases from V and 1 base from J, leaving 8 bases between. This CDR3 spans 13 amino acids. The chain's CDR3 is CASSEQENTEAFF. The CDR3, as DNA: TGTGCCAGCAGTGAACAGGAGAACACTGAAGCTTTCTTT.

This clonotype was detected many times. CDR3 sequence reads: CASSPGLRGHGELFF. The CDR3 DNA reads as TGTGCCAGCAGCCCGGGACTCCGGGGGCACGGGGAGCTGTTTTTT. The chain combines TRBV6-6 with TRBJ2-2; perhaps D is TRBD1 or TRBD2 (6 bases each). Germline V gene sequence: CDR1 MNHNY, CDR2 SVGAGI (reference sequence). V was pared by 6 bases and J by 7 bases, with 18 bases between. The CDR3 consists of 15 residues.

This clonotype was detected many times. V gene TRBV4-1 combines with J gene TRBJ1-1; D is unclear. The germline gives CDR1 MGHRA, CDR2 YSYEKL. CDR3 length equals 14 residues. The ends were cut back, 1 base at V and 3 bases at J, with 9 bases in the middle. The CDR3 reads CASSQVSGYTEAFF. The CDR3 bases are TGCGCCAGCAGCCAAGTTTCGGGGTACACTGAAGCTTTCTTT.

This clonotype was seen many times. The V call is TRBV7-3, the J call TRBJ2-1; D is ambiguous. The CDR3 loop spans 12 amino acids. V was trimmed by 3 bases and J by 9 bases, leaving 9 bases between them. The germline CDR1 and CDR2 sequences are SGHTA and FQGTGA. The CDR3 region is CASSFLPGEQFF. CDR3 nucleotides: TGTGCCAGCAGCTTCTTACCGGGTGAGCAGTTCTTC.

There are a few counts of this clonotype. V gene TRBV20-1 combines with J gene TRBJ1-6; TRBD1 agrees at 9 bases. The CDR3 is 11 residues long. With V trimmed by 6 bases and J by 14 bases, 5 bases remained unmatched. Germline V gene data show CDR1 as DFQATT and CDR2 as SNEGSKA (reference sequence). The CDR3 DNA reads TGCAGTGCGCGGACAGGGGCAGCCCTCCACTTT. Translating it yields CSARTGAALHF.

Many counts were recorded for this clonotype. The chain employs TRBV12-3 or TRBV12-4 and TRBJ2-3; D may be TRBD2 (7 bases). The ends were cut back, 2 bases at V and 5 bases at J, with 17 bases in the middle. The CDR3 covers 16 residues. CDR3 amino acids: CASSLTRGAGGDTQYF. The CDR3 DNA reads TGTGCCAGCAGTTTAACCCGGGGGGCCGGGGGAGATACGCAGTATTTT.

V usage is TRBV14 and J usage is TRBJ2-7; TRBD2 agrees at 8 bases. Germline V gene lookup returns CDR1 SGHDN and CDR2 FVKESK. V was clipped by 2 bases and J by 3 bases; unmatched bases: 6. CDR3 length equals 15 residues. The CDR3 region is CASSQLRTSLYEQYF. The CDR3 bases are TGTGCCAGCAGCCAATTAAGGACTAGCCTCTACGAGCAGTACTTC. Supplemented by reference TRBV14 and TRBJ2-7, the full variable domain reads EAGVTQFPSHSVIEKGQTVTLRCDPISGHDNLYWYRRVMGKEIKFLLHFVKESKQDESGMPNNRFLAERTGGTYSTLKVQPAELEDSGVYFCASSQLRTSLYEQYFGPGTRLTVT.

The sample holds a few counts of this clonotype. The rearrangement joins TRBV6-5 to TRBJ2-5; 7 bases are a match to TRBD1. V lost 7 bases to trimming and J lost 5 bases; unmatched junction nucleotides: 7. The CDR3 runs 13 residues. In germline, CDR1 is MNHEY, CDR2 SVGAGI. The DNA of the CDR3 is TGTGCCAGCACACGACAGGGCGCCGAGACCCAGTACTTC. Amino acid sequence: CASTRQGAETQYF.

This chain uses TRBV6-2 or TRBV6-3 with TRBJ1-5; D uncertain. CDR3 size: 15 residues. Germline V gives CDR1 MNHEY, CDR2 SVGEGT. The V and J ends lost 2 bases and 2 bases respectively, with 10 bases between them. DNA for the CDR3: TGTGCCAGCAGTTACAAGGGAGCCCGCAATCAGCCCCAGCATTTT. This encodes CASSYKGARNQPQHF.

This clonotype was seen more than once but under ten times. The CDR3 DNA is TGCGCCAGCAGTCCAGGGATCACCTACGAGCAGTACTTC. Encoded protein: CASSPGITYEQYF. The chain recombines TRBV10-1 with TRBJ2-7, with D perhaps TRBD1 (5 bases). V was trimmed by 5 bases and J by 2 bases, leaving 10 bases between them. The CDR3 consists of 13 residues. CDR1 and CDR2 (germline): WNHNN, SYGVQD (reference sequence).

This chain links TRBV4-3 with TRBJ1-1; TRBD1 matches 7 bases. This CDR3 has 14 amino acids. CDR1 is LGHNA and CDR2 is YSLEER in the germline V gene. The ends lost 4 bases at V and 6 bases at J; junction bases unmatched: 8. As DNA, the CDR3 is TGCGCCAGCAGCCTTGTACAGGGGATTGCTGAAGCTTTCTTT. This codes for CASSLVQGIAEAFF.

In its sample, this clonotype was seen a few times. The chain is built from TRBV20-1 and TRBJ2-2, with D uncertain. Deletions cut 1 base from V and 6 bases from J, with 9 bases between. In germline, CDR1 is DFQATT, CDR2 SNEGSKA (reference sequence). The CDR3 is made up of 13 amino acids. The CDR3 spells CSARGLRAGELFF. In DNA form, the CDR3 reads TGCAGTGCTAGAGGCCTCCGGGCCGGGGAGCTGTTTTTT.

This clonotype was found many times. The rearrangement links TRBV11-1 to TRBJ2-7, with 8 nucleotides matching TRBD1. CDR1 and CDR2 from the germline V gene are SGHAT and FQDESV (reference sequence). CDR3 length: 14 residues. V dropped 5 bases and J dropped 7; count of bases not matched to a gene: 10. This CDR3 reads CASSSWTGRIEQYF. DNA for the CDR3: TGTGCCAGCAGCAGTTGGACAGGGCGAATTGAGCAGTACTTC.